The rows below give T cell receptor beta chains drawn from one sample of a study of OX40 agonist ivuxolimab in advanced cancers. The data were produced by immunoSEQ multiplex PCR, yet TCRdb's version contains in-frame clones alone and is incomplete. The data hold around 16,000 clones, with about 81% observed a single time. The sample consisted of CD4+ or CD8+ T cells sorted from blood, taken in a trial of the OX40 agonist ivuxolimab. The receptors shown here come from an adult with an advanced solid tumor such as melanoma, head and neck, liver or kidney cancer. CDR3s include the opening cysteine and the closing phenylalanine or tryptophan. D genes are given only for firm matches. Some rows mark clone size as missing; the rest say once, few, many or name a class of expanded clone.

v_call	d_call	clone_size	j_call	cdr3_aa	cdr3_nt
TRBV5-1	-	once	TRBJ2-3	CASRTDNTDTQYF	TGCGCCAGCAGAACGGACAACACAGATACGCAGTATTTT
TRBV11-2	-	-	TRBJ2-5	CASSLGVTPRETQYF	TGTGCCAGCAGCTTAGGCGTTACCCCCCGAGAGACCCAGTACTTC
TRBV15	TRBD1	-	TRBJ2-7	CATSVYRDRANEQYF	TGTGCCACCAGCGTCTACCGGGACAGGGCGAACGAGCAGTACTTC
TRBV29-1	-	-	TRBJ1-1	CSVGEGTEAFF	TGCAGCGTGGGGGAGGGGACTGAAGCTTTCTTT
TRBV18	TRBD1	-	TRBJ1-5	CASSPPRTGGGNQPQHF	TGTGCCAGCTCACCACCTAGGACAGGGGGTGGCAATCAGCCCCAGCATTTT
TRBV27	-	-	TRBJ2-7	CASSLFLPAAYEQYF	TGTGCCAGCAGTTTATTCCTTCCAGCAGCCTACGAGCAGTACTTC
TRBV4-3	-	-	TRBJ2-2	CASSQAVSSNTGELFF	TGCGCCAGCAGCCAGGCCGTAAGCTCGAACACCGGGGAGCTGTTTTTT
TRBV27	TRBD1	-	TRBJ2-7	CASSYRGWDSYEQYF	TGTGCCAGCAGTTACAGGGGATGGGACTCCTACGAGCAGTACTTC
TRBV7-3	-	-	TRBJ2-5	CASSQTPGEETQYF	TGTGCCAGCAGCCAAACCCCGGGGGAAGAGACCCAGTACTTC
TRBV7-3	TRBD1	-	TRBJ2-7	CASSWGQGTNEQYF	TGTGCCAGCAGCTGGGGACAGGGGACCAACGAGCAGTACTTC
TRBV5-6	-	-	TRBJ1-6	CASSLGAGADSPLHF	TGTGCCAGCAGCTTGGGGGCTGGTGCGGATTCACCCCTCCACTTT
TRBV6-8	-	-	TRBJ2-7	CASSDTAGAYEQYF	TGTGCCAGCAGTGATACAGCCGGGGCCTACGAGCAGTACTTC
TRBV11-1	TRBD2	-	TRBJ2-1	CASSQTSLDNPSYNEQFF	TGTGCCAGCAGTCAGACTAGCTTAGACAATCCCTCCTACAATGAGCAGTTCTTC
TRBV28	-	-	TRBJ2-4	CASSFPRDPGAKNIQYF	TGTGCCAGCAGTTTCCCCCGGGACCCGGGGGCCAAAAACATTCAGTACTTC
TRBV28	-	-	TRBJ1-1	CASSLAQEFSTEAFF	TGTGCCAGCAGTTTAGCCCAGGAATTTTCCACTGAAGCTTTCTTT
TRBV5-1	TRBD1	-	TRBJ2-2	CASSLWQGADGELFF	TGCGCCAGCAGCTTGTGGCAGGGGGCCGACGGGGAGCTGTTTTTT
TRBV28	-	once	TRBJ1-2	CASSEDVYGYTF	TGTGCCAGCAGTGAGGACGTCTATGGCTACACCTTC
TRBV6-5	-	-	TRBJ1-2	CASSPGESNYGYTF	TGTGCCAGCAGTCCTGGGGAGTCGAACTATGGCTACACCTTC
TRBV19	-	-	TRBJ2-7	CASSADPSEQYF	TGTGCCAGTAGTGCGGATCCGAGCGAGCAGTACTTC
TRBV11-2	TRBD1	once	TRBJ2-7	CASSPTYTGTGGREQYF	TGTGCCAGCAGCCCCACCTATACCGGGACAGGGGGCCGAGAGCAGTACTTC
TRBV5-4	-	-	TRBJ2-7	CASSQDSYEQYF	TGTGCCAGCAGCCAGGACAGCTACGAGCAGTACTTC
TRBV6-5	-	-	TRBJ1-1	CASSPEGSTEAFF	TGTGCCAGCAGTCCCGAGGGGAGCACTGAAGCTTTCTTT
TRBV7-2	-	few	TRBJ2-1	CASSSSSYNEQFF	TGTGCCAGCAGCTCGAGCTCCTACAATGAGCAGTTCTTC
TRBV4-3	-	few	TRBJ2-7	CASSRVRHDEQYF	TGCGCCAGCAGCCGAGTACGACACGACGAGCAGTACTTC
TRBV7-9	TRBD1	-	TRBJ2-7	CASSLQGESSYEQYF	TGTGCCAGCAGTTTACAGGGGGAGAGCTCCTACGAGCAGTACTTC
TRBV29-1	TRBD1	-	TRBJ1-2	CSVASRTGIGYTF	TGCAGCGTTGCCTCCCGGACAGGGATTGGCTACACCTTC
TRBV4-3	-	once	TRBJ1-1	CASSQNRWSSEAFF	TGCGCCAGCAGCCAAAACAGGTGGTCCTCTGAAGCTTTCTTT
TRBV29-1	-	-	TRBJ2-2	CSVEDRLSESGELFF	TGCAGCGTTGAAGATAGGTTGTCAGAGTCCGGGGAGCTGTTTTTT
TRBV5-6	-	-	TRBJ2-3	CASSWGEFRTDTQYF	TGTGCCAGCAGCTGGGGGGAGTTTCGGACAGATACGCAGTATTTT
TRBV7-8	-	-	TRBJ1-5	CASSPPGGFGNQPQHF	TGTGCCAGCAGCCCCCCCGGTGGGTTCGGCAATCAGCCCCAGCATTTT
TRBV27	-	-	TRBJ2-7	CASSLSQESSYEQYF	TGTGCCAGCAGTTTATCCCAGGAGAGCTCCTACGAGCAGTACTTC
TRBV6-6	-	-	TRBJ2-7	CASTLPNSYEQYF	TGTGCCAGCACCTTACCCAACTCCTACGAGCAGTACTTC
TRBV13	TRBD1	-	TRBJ1-3	CASTRDRGGNTIYF	TGTGCCAGCACCCGGGACAGGGGTGGAAACACCATATATTTT
TRBV7-2	-	-	TRBJ1-5	CASSPGFTKDQPQHF	TGTGCCAGCAGCCCCGGGTTTACAAAGGATCAGCCCCAGCATTTT
TRBV5-4	-	-	TRBJ2-7	CASSLGTEAYEQYF	TGTGCCAGCAGCTTGGGCACAGAGGCCTACGAGCAGTACTTC
TRBV5-6	TRBD2	-	TRBJ2-3	CASSLEGLAGEETDTQYF	TGTGCCAGCAGCTTGGAGGGACTAGCGGGAGAGGAAACAGATACGCAGTATTTT
TRBV5-6	TRBD2	-	TRBJ2-1	CASSLSGGPNEQFF	TGTGCCAGCAGCTTGTCGGGAGGGCCCAATGAGCAGTTCTTC
TRBV13	-	-	TRBJ2-1	CASSLGGGDEQFF	TGTGCCAGCAGCTTAGGAGGGGGAGATGAGCAGTTCTTC
TRBV25-1	-	-	TRBJ2-7	CASSESRGGEQYF	TGTGCCAGCAGTGAATCCCGGGGCGGGGAGCAGTACTTC
TRBV6-1	-	-	TRBJ1-6	CASRGGRGNSPLHF	TGTGCCTCCCGGGGGGGGCGCGGGAATTCACCCCTCCACTTT
TRBV29-1	TRBD1	-	TRBJ1-4	CSVGQGVEKLFF	TGCAGCGTGGGACAGGGTGTTGAAAAACTGTTTTTT
TRBV11-2	-	-	TRBJ2-7	CASSLSRRGTYEQYF	TGTGCCAGCAGCTTATCGAGGCGGGGTACTTACGAGCAGTACTTC
TRBV11-2	-	-	TRBJ1-1	CASSLDLEDGGSVEAFF	TGTGCCAGCAGCTTAGATCTTGAGGATGGGGGCTCGGTTGAAGCTTTCTTT
TRBV28	TRBD2	-	TRBJ2-5	CAITQREGRETQYF	TGTGCCATCACCCAGCGGGAGGGCCGAGAGACCCAGTACTTC
TRBV7-3	-	-	TRBJ1-2	CAKPIGRESTYCYTF	TGTGCCAAGCCAATCGGACGGGAATCAACCTATTGCTACACCTTC
TRBV7-9	-	-	TRBJ2-7	CASSTLGPSYEQYF	TGTGCCAGCAGCACCCTTGGTCCTTCCTACGAGCAGTACTTC
TRBV7-3	TRBD1	-	TRBJ2-1	CASSSDRDPYNEQFF	TGTGCCAGCAGCTCCGACAGGGACCCCTACAATGAGCAGTTCTTC
TRBV11-1	TRBD2	-	TRBJ2-1	CASSRTGTKDRGFF	TGTGCCAGCAGCCGGACCGGGACTAAAGATCGTGGGTTCTTC
TRBV11-2	-	-	TRBJ1-1	CASSLSDDLNTEAFF	TGTGCCAGCAGCTTGTCAGACGACTTGAACACTGAAGCTTTCTTT
TRBV10-3	-	-	TRBJ2-7	CAISETLSLAGYYEQYF	TGTGCCATCAGTGAGACCCTGTCGCTAGCAGGCTACTACGAGCAGTACTTC
TRBV4-1	-	-	TRBJ2-3	CASSPSSGTQYF	TGCGCCAGCAGCCCGAGTAGCGGTACGCAGTATTTT
TRBV6-5	-	few	TRBJ1-2	CASSYSGDGYTF	TGTGCCAGCAGTTACTCTGGGGATGGCTACACCTTC
TRBV30	TRBD2	-	TRBJ2-7	CAWSPTTSADYEQYF	TGTGCCTGGAGTCCGACGACTAGCGCCGATTACGAGCAGTACTTC
TRBV6-1	-	once	TRBJ2-7	CASFYGTYEQYF	TGTGCCAGCTTCTACGGTACCTACGAGCAGTACTTC
TRBV25-1	-	-	TRBJ2-3	CAIEKRGSTDTQYF	TGTGCCATCGAAAAACGGGGATCGACAGATACGCAGTATTTT
TRBV9	TRBD2	-	TRBJ2-3	CASSVYGGTDTQYF	TGTGCCAGCAGCGTATACGGGGGGACAGATACGCAGTATTTT
TRBV13	-	once	TRBJ2-7	CASSFSASYEQYF	TGTGCCAGCAGCTTTTCAGCCTCCTACGAGCAGTACTTC